This is a list of T cell receptor beta chains from one sample in a study of T-cell reconstitution after alpha-beta-depleted transplantation in children. TCRdb independently ran MiXCR on the PCR reads; one entry per CDR3 protein. The sample contains around 680,000 distinct CDR3 sequences, around a sixth of which appear only once. The input for sequencing was PBMCs from the stem cell graft donor, taken from the stem cell graft. The receptors were gathered from a human donor who donated a stem cell graft to a child with acute myeloid leukemia. Each CDR3 is given without its conserved first and last residue. Part of the rows lack a size; the others show once, few, many or a class for expanded clones.

V gene: TRBV15; clone size: many; CDR3 protein: ATSTSDRGNHEQF
V gene: TRBV20-1; clone size: NA; CDR3 protein: SARFLKSGANVLT
V gene: TRBV5-1; clone size: NA; CDR3 protein: ASSLEVGDTQY
V gene: TRBV20-1; clone size: many; CDR3 protein: SARDQPITYEQY
V gene: TRBV6-2/TRBV6-3; clone size: NA; CDR3 protein: ASSRMGGTEAF
V gene: TRBV20-1; clone size: many; CDR3 protein: SARSTAQETQY
V gene: TRBV29-1; clone size: NA; CDR3 protein: SVGAGWDQPQH
V gene: TRBV7-9; clone size: many; CDR3 protein: ASSTGTGGKETQY
V gene: TRBV7-2; clone size: many; CDR3 protein: ASRPSDRDRETQY
V gene: TRBV11-2; clone size: NA; CDR3 protein: ASSLDDEVTAWSPLH
V gene: TRBV12-3/TRBV12-4; clone size: many; CDR3 protein: ASSLGQHTEAF
V gene: TRBV5-6; clone size: few; CDR3 protein: ASSLVGRQANYGYT
V gene: TRBV7-9; clone size: many; CDR3 protein: ASSLDGGQPQH
V gene: TRBV20-1; clone size: many; CDR3 protein: SAREGTVVNEQF
V gene: TRBV20-1; clone size: NA; CDR3 protein: SASPTVAGGLNNYEQY
V gene: TRBV12-3/TRBV12-4; clone size: NA; CDR3 protein: ASSPRRGDNEQF
V gene: TRBV7-2; clone size: NA; CDR3 protein: ASSLAAGGQADTQY
V gene: TRBV7-3; clone size: few; CDR3 protein: ASSLMAGAAYEQY
V gene: TRBV10-3; clone size: many; CDR3 protein: AIKQNTGELF
V gene: TRBV5-5; clone size: NA; CDR3 protein: ASSVDRGGETQY
V gene: TRBV29-1; clone size: many; CDR3 protein: SARQGDTQY
V gene: TRBV28; clone size: NA; CDR3 protein: ASSLTGGRPQETQY
V gene: TRBV29-1; clone size: many; CDR3 protein: SAAGQYTGELF
V gene: TRBV11-3; clone size: NA; CDR3 protein: ARSLGATGDGETQY
V gene: TRBV20-1; clone size: many; CDR3 protein: SARDLDGMNTEAF
V gene: TRBV20-1; clone size: many; CDR3 protein: SARGAGGRVDTQY
V gene: TRBV12-3/TRBV12-4; clone size: many; CDR3 protein: ASSPGFSNQPQH
V gene: TRBV24-1; clone size: many; CDR3 protein: ATSESRTPTGELF
V gene: TRBV20-1; clone size: many; CDR3 protein: SARGGSASPLH
V gene: TRBV12-3/TRBV12-4; clone size: NA; CDR3 protein: ASTGDSDTGELF
V gene: TRBV5-1; clone size: many; CDR3 protein: ASSLGQVDNSPLH
V gene: TRBV21-1; clone size: NA; CDR3 protein: AMRRARTGTGGAF
V gene: TRBV20-1; clone size: many; CDR3 protein: SAGRVLNEQF
V gene: TRBV20-1; clone size: many; CDR3 protein: SAKRGADTQY
V gene: TRBV18; clone size: few; CDR3 protein: ASSLREDYNEQF
V gene: TRBV7-9; clone size: few; CDR3 protein: ATDWADQTQY
V gene: TRBV20-1; clone size: many; CDR3 protein: SASLGAKNIQY
V gene: TRBV12-3/TRBV12-4; clone size: NA; CDR3 protein: ASSSISRRLSYEQY
V gene: TRBV5-5; clone size: many; CDR3 protein: ASSPSPDRENYGYT
V gene: TRBV10-3; clone size: few; CDR3 protein: AISGGAGTKGYT
V gene: TRBV7-6; clone size: many; CDR3 protein: ASSLTRTGSEAF